This record concerns one T cell receptor (beta chain) sequence. The sample comes from a study of beta chain features in type 1 diabetes. The CDR3 contains 12 residues. Germline loops: CDR1 GTSNPN, CDR2 SVGIG (reference sequence). Trimming cost V 1 base and J 13 bases; bases outside gene matches: 5. Of the isolated RNA, all was reverse transcribed, and so the sequenced material was expressed TCRB transcripts. Repertoires were generated with immunoSEQ multiplex PCR, while TCRdb's copy carries only in-frame clones and drops some. Seen here are some 99,000 clones, roughly 43% observed once, and the top ten hold roughly 0.07%.

V and J are TRBV30 and TRBJ2-5, with 11 bases matching TRBD1. The TCR originated in a woman aged 18-29 years in good health. The sequencing sample was made of stem cell memory CD4+ T cells from blood. The CDR3 loop is CAWSGTGGDLYF. The DNA for the CDR3 is TGTGCCTGGAGTGGGACAGGGGGCGATCTGTACTTC.